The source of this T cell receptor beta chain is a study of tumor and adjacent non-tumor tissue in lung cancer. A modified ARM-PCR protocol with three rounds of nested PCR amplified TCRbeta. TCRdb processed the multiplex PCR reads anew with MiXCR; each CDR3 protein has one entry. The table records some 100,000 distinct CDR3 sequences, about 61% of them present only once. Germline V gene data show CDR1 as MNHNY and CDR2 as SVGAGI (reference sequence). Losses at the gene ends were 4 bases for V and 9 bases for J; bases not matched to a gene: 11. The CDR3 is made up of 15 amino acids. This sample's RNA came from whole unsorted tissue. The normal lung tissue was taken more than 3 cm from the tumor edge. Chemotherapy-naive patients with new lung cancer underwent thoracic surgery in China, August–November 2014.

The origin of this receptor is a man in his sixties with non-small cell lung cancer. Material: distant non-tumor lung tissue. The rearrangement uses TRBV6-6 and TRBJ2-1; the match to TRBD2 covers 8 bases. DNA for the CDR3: TGTGCCAGCAGTTCCGGCACCGGGGGACTAGGTGAGCAGTTCTTC. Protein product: CASSSGTGGLGEQFF.